These 2 T cell receptor beta chains were all obtained from the same sample, sequenced in a study of neurological immune-mediated disorders. Time point denoted: longitudinal time-point 2. TCRdb re-analysed the 5' RACE reads in MiXCR, keeping a single row per CDR3 protein. This sample carries some 87,000 distinct CDR3 sequences, around 6% of them seen once, and the ten largest clones take roughly 7.3%. Specimen: PBMCs. These receptors originate from a woman in her fifties or sixties with multiple sclerosis.

This clonotype was seen ten or more times. The gene calls are TRBV2 and TRBJ1-5; TRBD1 agrees at 8 bases. After removal of 5 bases from V and 5 bases from J, the junction contained 8 bases not matched to a gene. Per the germline V gene, CDR1 is SNHLY and CDR2 is FYNNEI. This CDR3 is 15 amino acids long. CDR3 sequence reads: CASSPGQGGYQPQHF. In DNA form, the CDR3 reads TGTGCCAGCAGTCCCGGACAGGGAGGGTATCAGCCCCAGCATTTT.

This clonotype has ten or more counts. This chain connects TRBV4-1 to TRBJ1-1; D not resolved. Germline V gene sequence: CDR1 MGHRA, CDR2 YSYEKL. Between the trimmed V and J ends, which lost 0 bases and 7 bases, there was a span of 12 bases. This CDR3 contains 14 residues. The CDR3 DNA is TGCGCCAGCAGCCAAGATTTGACATACATTGAAGCTTTCTTT. Protein sequence: CASSQDLTYIEAFF.